A single sample is the source of the 22 T cell receptor beta chains below, sequenced in a study of shared clonotypes between healthy human individuals. Method: immunoSEQ multiplex PCR; TCRdb's copy keeps in-frame clones and lacks some. The top ten clones hold 0.1% to 0.15% of a sample with 2 million or so clones, about 95% of them seen once. The sequencing input was naive CD4+ T cells sorted from blood. Subset defined: CD45RA+ positively selected. These TCRs come from a man aged 18-30 years in good health.

This clone was observed a single time. This chain links TRBV4-1 with TRBJ2-2; no firm D call. Between the trimmed V and J ends, which lost 4 bases and 8 bases, there was a span of 8 bases. The CDR3 contains 12 residues. In germline, CDR1 is MGHRA, CDR2 YSYEKL. As DNA, the CDR3 is TGCGCCAGCAGCCTTCCCCTGGGGGAGCTGTTTTTT. Protein product: CASSLPLGELFF.

This clone was picked up a small number of times. Germline and junction disagree at one end, which may indicate a read error. In nucleotides, the CDR3 is TGTGCCAGCAGCCCTCTTGCGGGGACAGGGGAGGCCTTC. Translating it yields CASSPLAGTGEAF. The chain uses TRBV28 and TRBJ1-2; TRBD1 aligns across 10 bases. Looked up from germline, CDR1 is MDHEN and CDR2 is SYDVKM. The CDR3 is 13 amino acids.

The CDR3 sequence: CASSLARALYEQYF. The CDR3 region has the DNA TGTGCCAGCAGCTTAGCGCGGGCCTTATACGAGCAGTACTTC. This sequence joins TRBV7-2 and TRBJ2-7; tentative D call: TRBD2 (5 bases). The V gene lost 0 bases and the J gene lost 4 bases, with 10 bases spanning the gap. The CDR3 loop spans 14 amino acids. CDR1 is SGHTA and CDR2 is FQGNSA in the germline V gene.

Worth noting for this clone: Since a much larger clone is just one base distant, this may be a read error. The rearrangement joins TRBV30 to TRBJ2-1; 9 bases fit TRBD2. CDR3 size: 13 residues. Germline V gene lookup returns CDR1 GTSNPN and CDR2 SVGIG (reference sequence). CDR3 in amino acids: CVWRERGVNEQFF. The CDR3 DNA reads TGTGTCTGGAGAGAGCGGGGGGTAAATGAGCAGTTCTTC.

The rearrangement joins TRBV9 to TRBJ2-7, with 7 bases matching TRBD1. V lost 0 bases, J lost 7 bases, and 19 bases stayed unmatched. The CDR3 extends over 18 amino acids. Germline CDR1 SGDLS, CDR2 YYNGEE. The CDR3 protein is CASSVGWDSSPFSREQYF. DNA for the CDR3: TGTGCCAGCAGCGTAGGATGGGACAGTAGCCCTTTTTCGAGGGAGCAGTACTTC.

The chain uses TRBV7-9 and TRBJ2-7, with a weak D call TRBD1 (6 bases). The CDR3 sequence is 14 residues long. Germline CDR1 SEHNR, CDR2 FQNEAQ (reference sequence). Trimming removed 1 base from V and 2 bases from J, with 9 bases in between. CDR3 bases: TGTGCCAGCAGCTTAGGAGGGACAACCTACGAGCAGTACTTC. Amino acid sequence: CASSLGGTTYEQYF.

The chain carries TRBV27 and TRBJ2-7; D may be TRBD2 (5 bases). V shed 1 base and J shed 2 bases, with 12 bases lying between them. CDR1 MNHEY and CDR2 SMNVEV come from the germline V gene (reference sequence). The CDR3 has 15 amino acids. In nucleotides, the CDR3 is TGTGCCAGCAGTTTATACGTGGGAGCGACCTACGAGCAGTACTTC. The encoded protein is CASSLYVGATYEQYF.

The CDR3 DNA follows: TGCGCCAGCAGCCCAGGGACAGGGGGAGCTAACTATGGCTACACCTTC. Translated, it gives CASSPGTGGANYGYTF. The chain combines TRBV5-1 with TRBJ1-2, with 11 bases aligning to TRBD1. CDR1 is SGHRS, CDR2 YFSETQ, per germline. The J segment lost 0 bases and the V segment lost 4 bases, leaving 5 bases of the junction unmatched. The length of the CDR3 is 16 residues.

V and J are TRBV2 and TRBJ2-4; D remains unclear. Germline lookup yields CDR1 SNHLY and CDR2 FYNNEI. CDR3 size: 13 residues. V shed 7 bases and J shed 0 bases, with 7 bases lying between them. CDR3: CASNSVAKNIQYF. DNA for the CDR3: TGTGCCAGCAACTCCGTAGCCAAAAACATTCAGTACTTC.

The J gene is TRBJ1-2, the V gene TRBV10-3, with no clear D. The CDR3 length is 15 residues. V was pared by 0 bases and J by 6 bases, with 14 bases between. Germline V gives CDR1 ENHRY, CDR2 SYGVKD. In DNA form, the CDR3 reads TGTGCCATCAGTGAGTCTGGCGGGGAATCTGATGGCTACACCTTC. It encodes CAISESGGESDGYTF.

This clone was counted between two and nine times. The chain combines TRBV5-1 with TRBJ2-1; 11 nucleotides match TRBD1. Trimming cost V 7 bases and J 8 bases; bases outside gene matches: 8. The CDR3 has 14 amino acids. Germline values: CDR1 SGHRS, CDR2 YFSETQ. CDR3 nucleotides: TGCGCCAGCGGCCGGGACAGGGGGAACGATGAGCAGTTCTTC. This translates into CASGRDRGNDEQFF.

This clone was detected once. The CDR3 nucleotides are TGTGCCAGCAGCTTAGTGCCGGACAGGGGGAAAGGAGGCACCATATATTTT. As protein: CASSLVPDRGKGGTIYF. The rearrangement uses TRBV11-2 and TRBJ1-3; 10 nucleotides line up with TRBD1. Losses at the gene ends were 1 base for V and 9 bases for J; bases not matched to a gene: 12. Germline CDR1 reads SGHAT; CDR2 reads FQNNGV. There are 17 residues in the CDR3. Using reference TRBV11-2 and TRBJ1-3 for the parts outside the CDR3, the full variable domain is EAGVAQSPRYKIIEKRQSVAFWCNPISGHATLYWYQQILGQGPKLLIQFQNNGVVDDSQLPKDRFSAERLKGVDSTLKIQPAKLEDSAVYLCASSLVPDRGKGGTIYFGEGSWLTVV.

The chain uses TRBV7-3 and TRBJ2-6; D call uncertain. V lost 4 bases and J lost 0, with 4 bases in between. This CDR3 comprises 14 residues. Looked up from germline, CDR1 is SGHTA and CDR2 is FQGTGA. CDR3 in amino acids: CASSSISGANVLTF. The CDR3 DNA is TGTGCCAGCAGCTCCATCTCTGGGGCCAACGTCCTGACTTTC.

The J gene is TRBJ1-6, the V gene TRBV7-2; TRBD1 might be the D (5 bases). Trimming took off 3 bases at V and 14 bases at J, with 11 bases between the two ends. CDR3 length equals 12 residues. Germline values: CDR1 SGHTA, CDR2 FQGNSA. The CDR3 DNA is TGTGCCAGCAGCTTGCAGGGTACAACCCTCCACTTT. Translated: CASSLQGTTLHF.

The V call is TRBV6-1, the J call TRBJ2-4; D unclear. The CDR3 is 15 amino acids. The ends were cut back, 4 bases at V and 6 bases at J, with 16 bases in the middle. CDR1 is MNHNS and CDR2 is SASEGT in the germline V gene. The CDR3 region is CASSGWTNDGNIQYF. DNA for the CDR3: TGTGCCAGCAGTGGATGGACCAACGACGGAAACATTCAGTACTTC.

V gene TRBV27 combines with J gene TRBJ1-6, with 7 bases fitting TRBD1. The junction had 7 bases not matched to a gene; V was cut back by 2 bases and J by 0 bases. The CDR3 consists of 18 residues. CDR1 and CDR2 (germline): MNHEY, SMNVEV (reference sequence). The CDR3 nucleotides read TGTGCCAGCAGTTTACTCGGGACAGCGAGCTCCTATAATTCACCCCTCCACTTT. It translates to CASSLLGTASSYNSPLHF.

A remark on this clone: This sample also contains other DNA sequences that code for the same CDR3. The chain carries TRBV30 and TRBJ2-1; D unresolved. The CDR3 contains 15 residues. Per germline, CDR1 GTSNPN and CDR2 SVGIG (reference sequence). Trimming cost V 0 bases and J 0 bases, with 9 bases left between them. The CDR3 loop reads CAWSVGSSSYNEQFF. CDR3 DNA sequence: TGTGCCTGGAGTGTAGGCAGCAGCTCCTACAATGAGCAGTTCTTC.

The genes are TRBV6-1 and TRBJ2-1; a weak D match, TRBD1 (5 bases). The V end lost 3 bases, the J end lost 7 bases, and 16 bases lay between the germline ends. The V gene's germline CDR1 is MNHNS and CDR2 SASEGT. There are 15 residues in the CDR3. The CDR3 DNA reads TGTGCCAGCAGTGATATACTTGGCGCAGGGAATGAGCAGTTCTTC. Translating it yields CASSDILGAGNEQFF.

CDR3 loop: CATADLYEQYF. CDR3 bases: TGTGCCACCGCGGACCTTTACGAGCAGTACTTC. The chain recombines TRBV19 with TRBJ2-7, with D unclear. This CDR3 region has 11 residues. The germline V and J ends were trimmed by 10 bases and 4 bases, with 11 bases remaining between them. Germline lookup yields CDR1 LNHDA and CDR2 SQIVND (reference sequence).

The chain carries TRBV30 and TRBJ1-1; 9 bases fit TRBD1. CDR3 length equals 15 residues. J gave up 3 bases and V 1 base, and 6 bases lay outside the gene matches. CDR1 is GTSNPN and CDR2 is SVGIG in the germline V gene (reference sequence). CDR3 sequence: CAWSALQGADTEAFF. The CDR3, as DNA: TGTGCCTGGAGTGCCCTACAGGGGGCGGACACTGAAGCTTTCTTT.

This chain uses TRBV11-2 with TRBJ2-7; TRBD2 matches at 12 bases. Germline-derived CDR1 and CDR2 are SGHAT and FQNNGV. The CDR3 runs to 16 residues. V shed 4 bases and J 3 bases; nucleotides not matched to a gene: 7. This CDR3 reads CASSWAETSGGYEQYF. The DNA of the CDR3 is TGTGCCAGCAGCTGGGCAGAGACTAGCGGGGGCTACGAGCAGTACTTC.

V usage is TRBV6-6 and J usage is TRBJ1-2; 10 nucleotides agree with TRBD1. CDR1 MNHNY and CDR2 SVGAGI come from the germline V gene (reference sequence). The CDR3 extends over 13 amino acids. Losses at the gene ends were 5 bases for V and 7 bases for J; bases not matched to a gene: 4. The CDR3 here is CASSRQGASGYTF. The CDR3 DNA follows: TGTGCCAGCAGTCGACAGGGGGCTAGTGGCTACACCTTC.